The source of this TCR beta chain is a study of PD-1 blockade in mismatch repair-deficient tumors. On the study more broadly: Patients had about 13 mismatch repair-deficient cancer types and were previously treated and progressing.

In the case of this clone: Its antigen is still unknown.

Repertoires were generated with immunoSEQ multiplex PCR, while TCRdb's copy carries only in-frame clones and drops some. The table lists about 120,000 clones, 65% to 80% of them singletons, with around 4.7% in the top ten. J gave up 4 bases and V 4 bases, and 21 bases lay outside the gene matches. The germline gives CDR1 SGHTA, CDR2 FQGTGA. The CDR3 is 21 residues long. Overall study findings and caveats: Tumor-resident clones, often undetectable pretreatment in blood, expanded then contracted after pembrolizumab.

Every patient had mismatch repair deficiency by PCR or immunohistochemistry. The source was peripheral blood, collected about 60 weeks after starting pembrolizumab. This receptor was taken from an adult with mismatch repair-deficient cancer. This chain connects TRBV7-3 to TRBJ2-1; TRBD2 matches 11 bases. CDR3 DNA sequence: TGTGCCAGCAGCTCCCGACAGAGCACTAGCGGGAGAGACCGCGTATACAATGAGCAGTTCTTC. Translating it yields CASSSRQSTSGRDRVYNEQFF.